Listed here are 10 T cell receptor beta chains from one sample, sequenced in a study of T cell responses to AZD1222 COVID-19 vaccine. Here immunoSEQ multiplex PCR was the method, and the copy in TCRdb shows in-frame clones only, minus some. This sample has roughly 160,000 clones; just over 90% occur once, and the top ten carry 1% to 1.5%. This specimen consisted of peripheral blood, obtained 28 days after the second AZD1222 dose. The source of these receptors is an adult who received the AZD1222 COVID-19 vaccine.

This clone has a single count. V and J are TRBV13 and TRBJ2-3; TRBD2 matches at 14 bases. This CDR3 comprises 14 residues. Germline values: CDR1 PRHDT, CDR2 FYEKMQ (reference sequence). The V segment lost 5 bases and the J segment 6 bases; nucleotides outside the gene matches: 1. CDR3 DNA: TGTGCCAGCAGCCGGACTAGCGGGGGGGATACGCAGTATTTT. Translation gives CASSRTSGGDTQYF.

This clone was detected only a few times. V and J are TRBV5-6 and TRBJ2-5, with 8 bases fitting TRBD1. Trimming cost V 5 bases and J 3 bases; bases outside gene matches: 3. The CDR3 is 13 residues long. The germline V gene has CDR1 SGHDT and CDR2 YYEEEE. In DNA form, the CDR3 reads TGTGCCAGCAGATTGACAGGGGAAGAGACCCAGTACTTC. It is translated as CASRLTGEETQYF.

The chain joins TRBV7-8 to TRBJ2-1, with D maybe TRBD1 (6 bases). The CDR3 is 17 residues long. Germline loops: CDR1 SGHVS, CDR2 FQNEAQ. Between the trimmed V and J ends, which lost 6 bases and 0 bases, there was a span of 18 bases. The CDR3 loop reads CASRPDTGQSSYNEQFF. The DNA for the CDR3 is TGTGCCAGCAGACCTGACACAGGGCAAAGCTCCTACAATGAGCAGTTCTTC.

V usage is TRBV15 and J usage is TRBJ2-7, with 9 bases lining up with TRBD2. The CDR3 is 12 amino acids. The germline gives CDR1 LNHNV, CDR2 YYDKDF (reference sequence). V shed 8 bases, J shed 3 bases, and the junction held 2 bases outside the gene matches. CDR3 DNA: TGTGCCACCTCGACTAGCGGCTACGAGCAGTACTTC. This encodes CATSTSGYEQYF.

The rearrangement links TRBV6-5 to TRBJ2-7, with a tentative D call TRBD2 (5 bases). Germline CDR1 and CDR2: MNHEY and SVGAGI. This CDR3 has 12 amino acids. V was clipped by 3 bases and J by 5 bases, with 8 bases between them. CDR3 nucleotides: TGTGCCAGCAGTTATGCCGGGGACGAGCAGTACTTC. It specifies CASSYAGDEQYF.

This chain links TRBV11-3 with TRBJ2-3; TRBD2 matches at 14 bases. This CDR3 spans 18 amino acids. The V gene end was trimmed by 1 base and the J gene end by 7 bases; junction bases not matched to a gene: 10. Per germline, CDR1 SGHNT and CDR2 YENEEA. The CDR3, as DNA: TGTGCCAGCAGCTTAGGCCAGGGACTAGCGGGAGAAGGGAATACGCAGTATTTT. This codes for CASSLGQGLAGEGNTQYF.

The chain links TRBV3-1 (or the pseudogene TRBV3-2) to TRBJ2-7, with D maybe TRBD2 (5 bases). The CDR3 has 16 amino acids. The V gene's germline CDR1 is LGHDT and CDR2 YNNKEL (reference sequence). Trimming took off 4 bases at V and 0 bases at J, with 16 bases between the two ends. This CDR3 reads CASSLESTTYSYEQYF. CDR3 in DNA: TGTGCCAGCAGCCTCGAGTCGACTACCTACTCCTACGAGCAGTACTTC.

This clone showed up just once. The V gene is TRBV5-5, the J gene TRBJ2-7, with D unresolved. The CDR3 length is 12 residues. Germline V gene lookup returns CDR1 SGHKS and CDR2 YYEKEE (reference sequence). The V end was cut by 0 bases, the J end by 5 bases, with 6 bases between. The DNA for the CDR3 is TGTGCCAGCAGCTTGGGGGATGACGAGCAGTACTTC. Residues: CASSLGDDEQYF.

A note on this clone: Other nucleotide sequences from this sample produce the same CDR3. The chain carries TRBV19 and TRBJ1-2; D gene uncertain. Germline CDR1 reads LNHDA; CDR2 reads SQIVND (reference sequence). V was cut by 0 bases and J by 2 bases, with 4 bases left in between. This CDR3 comprises 13 residues. As DNA, the CDR3 is TGTGCCAGTAGTATAGACAGAAACTATGGCTACACCTTC. Encoded protein: CASSIDRNYGYTF.

This clone was seen a single time. This chain joins TRBV29-1 and TRBJ1-2; D may be TRBD1 (5 bases). The CDR3 loop spans 11 amino acids. The germline CDR1 and CDR2 sequences are SQVTM and ANQGSEA. Deletions cut 2 bases from V and 8 bases from J, with 9 bases between. CDR3 DNA sequence: TGCAGCGTTGAATACTCAGGGGGCTACACCTTC. Protein product: CSVEYSGGYTF. Complete variable domain (other parts from reference TRBV29-1 and TRBJ1-2): SAVISQKPSRDICQRGTSLTIQCQVDSQVTMMFWYRQQPGQSLTLIATANQGSEATYESGFVIDKFPISRPNLTFSTLTVSNMSPEDSSIYLCSVEYSGGYTFGSGTRLTVV.